This T cell receptor (beta chain) was recorded in a study of shared clonotypes between healthy human individuals. CDR1 is MGHRA and CDR2 is YSYEKL in the germline V gene. CDR3 length: 16 residues. V trimming: 4 bases; J trimming: 0 bases; junction bases outside the gene matches: 8. Over several immunoSEQ plates, each subset's genomic DNA was distributed in even portions. Clones were sequenced by immunoSEQ multiplex PCR, and TCRdb holds only the in-frame ones, with some missing. The sample carries 520,000 or so clones, 75% to 85% recorded once. This sequence was found in a woman aged 40 to 50 in good health. Some clones in this sample may be carry-over from other donors' samples. V is TRBV4-1 and J is TRBJ2-5; 7 bases map to TRBD2. Sequencing used PBMCs. The CDR3 region is CASSLGGRGYQETQYF. Here the CDR3 DNA reads TGCGCCAGCAGCCTCGGAGGGCGGGGGTACCAAGAGACCCAGTACTTC.